The 30 T cell receptor beta chains below come from one sample, sequenced in a study of shared clonotypes between healthy human individuals. Assay used: immunoSEQ multiplex PCR; TCRdb lists only in-frame clones, some missing. The table includes roughly 2,300,000 clones, 85% to 95% detected once. Sequencing was carried out using naive CD4+ T cells from PBMCs. Documented subset: CD45RA+ positively selected. All receptors derive from a young man in good health. Some clones in this sample may be carry-over from other donors' samples.

The chain is built from TRBV27 and TRBJ1-2; 10 nucleotides agree with TRBD1. This CDR3 contains 15 residues. In germline, CDR1 is MNHEY, CDR2 SMNVEV (reference sequence). V shed 4 bases, J shed 4 bases, and the junction held 6 bases outside the gene matches. The CDR3: CASSSRQGASYGYTF. The CDR3 DNA sequence: TGTGCCAGCAGTTCACGACAGGGGGCGAGCTATGGCTACACCTTC.

The rearrangement uses TRBV2 and TRBJ2-7, with TRBD2 matching over 12 bases. CDR3 length: 19 amino acids. The V gene end was trimmed by 8 bases and the J gene end by 0 bases; junction bases not matched to a gene: 17. The germline V gene encodes CDR1 SNHLY and CDR2 FYNNEI. CDR3 sequence (DNA): TGTGCCAGCCGATCCACCGGGACTAGCGGGTGGAGGAGCTCCTACGAGCAGTACTTC. Protein product: CASRSTGTSGWRSSYEQYF.

The chain links TRBV9 to TRBJ2-6; D gene unclear. Germline-derived CDR1 and CDR2 are SGDLS and YYNGEE. Between the trimmed V and J ends, which lost 4 bases and 0 bases, there was a span of 11 bases. The CDR3 is 16 amino acids. CDR3 loop: CASSPGNPSGANVLTF. In nucleotides, the CDR3 is TGTGCCAGCAGCCCCGGTAACCCCTCTGGGGCCAACGTCCTGACTTTC.

The chain is built from TRBV5-1 and TRBJ2-7; D may correspond to TRBD1 or TRBD2 (5 bases each). The V and J ends lost 4 bases and 0 bases respectively, with 11 bases between them. The length of the CDR3 is 14 residues. Germline V lookup: CDR1 SGHRS, CDR2 YFSETQ. The CDR3 DNA follows: TGCGCCAGCAGCCAGGGACCGCTCTCCTACGAGCAGTACTTC. Encoded protein: CASSQGPLSYEQYF.

The chain has TRBV9 and TRBJ2-7, with 10 bases that match TRBD1. Germline V gene lookup returns CDR1 SGDLS and CDR2 YYNGEE. The junction had 6 bases not matched to a gene; V was cut back by 0 bases and J by 6 bases. The CDR3 is 15 amino acids. CDR3: CASSVGGTGAFEQYF. The CDR3, as DNA: TGTGCCAGCAGCGTAGGGGGGACAGGGGCTTTCGAGCAGTACTTC.

The chain uses TRBV28 and TRBJ1-5; D unclear. Germline loops: CDR1 MDHEN, CDR2 SYDVKM. The CDR3 contains 15 residues. V lost 8 bases, J lost 0 bases, and 14 bases lay in between. DNA for the CDR3: TGTGCCAGCTATCCCGGACTGTATAGCAATCAGCCCCAGCATTTT. This translates into CASYPGLYSNQPQHF.

CDR3 protein: CASSSTGTDTGELFF. The CDR3 DNA is TGCGCCAGCAGCTCCACCGGGACGGACACCGGGGAGCTGTTTTTT. The V gene is TRBV5-1, the J gene TRBJ2-2; either TRBD1 or TRBD2 may supply D (5 bases each). The V and J ends lost 3 bases and 3 bases respectively, with 12 bases between them. The CDR3 runs 15 residues. CDR1 and CDR2 from the germline V gene are SGHRS and YFSETQ.

The chain employs TRBV5-6 and TRBJ1-5; TRBD1 aligns across 7 bases. Germline V gene lookup returns CDR1 SGHDT and CDR2 YYEEEE. V shed 4 bases and J 0 bases; nucleotides not matched to a gene: 10. This CDR3 region has 17 residues. Here the CDR3 DNA reads TGTGCCAGCAGCCTCTGGACAGGTTATAATAGCAATCAGCCCCAGCATTTT. It is translated as CASSLWTGYNSNQPQHF.

This rearrangement joins TRBV18 to TRBJ2-1; the match to TRBD1 covers 8 bases. Germline trimming cut 1 base from V and 5 bases from J; bases unmatched to any gene: 4. Germline V gives CDR1 KGHSH, CDR2 LQKENI. The CDR3 totals 15 residues. CDR3 sequence: CASSPRRDRNNEQFF. The CDR3 DNA is TGTGCCAGCTCACCACGGAGGGACAGGAACAATGAGCAGTTCTTC.

The chain uses TRBV7-9 and TRBJ1-3; D is uncertain. Trimming pared 5 bases from V and 9 bases from J, leaving 14 bases between. The CDR3 extends over 13 amino acids. The germline gives CDR1 SEHNR, CDR2 FQNEAQ (reference sequence). This chain's CDR3 is CASSPQADGTIYF. In DNA, the CDR3 is TGTGCCAGCAGCCCACAAGCCGATGGCACCATATATTTT.

V and J are TRBV5-4 and TRBJ1-1, with a possible D match to TRBD1 (5 bases). Germline lookup yields CDR1 SGHNT and CDR2 YYREEE (reference sequence). The V gene lost 0 bases and the J gene lost 4 bases, with 7 bases spanning the gap. The CDR3 extends over 13 amino acids. CDR3 amino acids: CASSLEGSTEAFF. The CDR3 DNA follows: TGTGCCAGCAGCTTGGAGGGGTCCACTGAAGCTTTCTTT.

The V call is TRBV14, the J call TRBJ1-3; TRBD1 matches at 7 bases. Germline V gene sequence: CDR1 SGHDN, CDR2 FVKESK. V lost 3 bases and J lost 5; bases outside the gene matches: 10. CDR3 length: 16 amino acids. This CDR3 reads CASSHVGGGLRNTIYF. The CDR3 DNA reads TGTGCCAGCAGCCATGTCGGAGGGGGCTTAAGAAACACCATATATTTT.

The V gene is TRBV28, the J gene TRBJ2-2; tentative D call: TRBD1 (5 bases). There are 14 residues in the CDR3. The V end was cut by 7 bases, the J end by 4 bases, with 13 bases between. CDR1 is MDHEN and CDR2 is SYDVKM in the germline V gene. In DNA form, the CDR3 reads TGTGCCAGCACTAGGGCCAGGGCCACCGGGGAGCTGTTTTTT. Translating it yields CASTRARATGELFF.

This clone was recorded only once. The chain is built from TRBV5-4 and TRBJ1-1; D uncertain. Trimming took off 0 bases at V and 1 base at J, with 16 bases between the two ends. This CDR3 is built from 17 residues. Germline V lookup: CDR1 SGHNT, CDR2 YYREEE (reference sequence). The DNA for the CDR3 is TGTGCCAGCAGCTTGGGCCAGGCAGCCCTGTCGAACACTGAAGCTTTCTTT. As protein: CASSLGQAALSNTEAFF.

The V and J genes are TRBV5-6 and TRBJ1-1, with D possibly matching TRBD1 (5 bases). Germline CDR1 and CDR2: SGHDT and YYEEEE. V lost 1 base and J 1 base, leaving 14 bases between the germline ends. CDR3 length: 16 amino acids. CDR3: CASSLQGLYGNTEAFF. The DNA for the CDR3 is TGTGCCAGCAGCTTGCAGGGCCTTTATGGGAACACTGAAGCTTTCTTT.

On this clone itself: The junction differs from germline at one of its ends, possibly a read error. The chain uses TRBV9 and TRBJ2-7; no firm D call. The germline V gene has CDR1 SGDLS and CDR2 YYNGEE. The CDR3 consists of 15 residues. The CDR3 nucleotides are TGTGCCGGCAGCGTAGGTGGTCCTTTTGCCTACGAGCAGTACTTC. This sequence encodes CAGSVGGPFAYEQYF.

This chain links TRBV5-4 with TRBJ2-6; 7 nucleotides align to TRBD1. Trimming took 5 bases from V and 0 from J; bases not matched to a gene: 8. The CDR3 consists of 17 residues. The germline V gene has CDR1 SGHNT and CDR2 YYREEE (reference sequence). The CDR3 sequence: CASRSPGQTSGANVLTF. Written as DNA, the CDR3 is TGTGCCAGCAGATCGCCGGGACAGACCTCTGGGGCCAACGTCCTGACTTTC.

This chain links TRBV29-1 with TRBJ1-2, with 9 nucleotides matching TRBD1. The germline gives CDR1 SQVTM, CDR2 ANQGSEA. The ends lost 6 bases at V and 3 bases at J; junction bases unmatched: 8. CDR3 length: 14 amino acids. In nucleotides, the CDR3 is TGCAGCGTCACCGGGACAGGGTTCGACTATGGCTACACCTTC. This gives the protein CSVTGTGFDYGYTF.

The chain combines TRBV10-3 with TRBJ2-7, with TRBD2 identical over 7 bases. V was pared by 2 bases and J by 5 bases, with 6 bases of the junction left unmatched. The length of the CDR3 is 14 residues. Germline V lookup: CDR1 ENHRY, CDR2 SYGVKD. CDR3 loop: CAISEGAGANEQYF. In DNA form, the CDR3 reads TGTGCCATCAGTGAGGGGGCGGGAGCGAACGAGCAGTACTTC.

The chain is built from TRBV28 and TRBJ2-2; 10 nucleotides align to TRBD2. The length of the CDR3 is 21 residues. The germline V gene encodes CDR1 MDHEN and CDR2 SYDVKM. With V trimmed by 4 bases and J by 8 bases, 25 bases remained unmatched. The CDR3 DNA is TGTGCCAGCAGTTCCCCCCAAGGGGGAGCGGGAGGGCGGAGGCGGTCGGGGGAGCTGTTTTTT. Protein product: CASSSPQGGAGGRRRSGELFF.

This chain links TRBV5-5 with TRBJ2-2; 12 bases are a match to TRBD2. The CDR3 sequence is 16 residues long. The V and J ends lost 4 bases and 4 bases, in that order; junction bases with no gene match: 5. Germline lookup yields CDR1 SGHKS and CDR2 YYEKEE (reference sequence). The CDR3 region is CASSTGLAGLTGELFF. The CDR3 DNA sequence: TGTGCCAGCAGCACCGGACTAGCGGGACTCACCGGGGAGCTGTTTTTT.

The rearrangement joins TRBV11-2 to TRBJ2-1, with D perhaps TRBD1 or TRBD2 (5 bases each). Germline V lookup: CDR1 SGHAT, CDR2 FQNNGV. The CDR3 extends over 15 amino acids. V was cut by 5 bases and J by 8 bases, with 19 bases left in between. The CDR3: CASSRPGTVRHEQFF. The CDR3 DNA reads TGTGCCAGCAGCCGACCCGGGACGGTTCGGCATGAGCAGTTCTTC.

This clone has only one observation. The V gene is TRBV6-6, the J gene TRBJ1-2; D is undetermined. Germline V gene lookup returns CDR1 MNHNY and CDR2 SVGAGI (reference sequence). CDR3 size: 12 residues. The V end was cut by 6 bases, the J end by 5 bases, with 10 bases between. This CDR3 reads CASSPSPYGYTF. The CDR3, as DNA: TGTGCCAGCAGCCCCAGCCCTTATGGCTACACCTTC.

The V gene is TRBV5-4, the J gene TRBJ2-2, with 10 bases matching TRBD1. Germline-derived CDR1 and CDR2 are SGHNT and YYREEE (reference sequence). This CDR3 has 16 amino acids. V lost 3 bases, J lost 4 bases, and 6 bases stayed unmatched. CDR3 protein: CASSSPRTGGTGELFF. The CDR3 bases are TGTGCCAGCAGCTCCCCTAGGACAGGGGGCACCGGGGAGCTGTTTTTT.

The rearrangement links TRBV2 to TRBJ2-1, with TRBD2 identical over 15 bases. Trimming took 6 bases from V and 4 from J; bases not matched to a gene: 7. This CDR3 spans 17 amino acids. Per the germline V gene, CDR1 is SNHLY and CDR2 is FYNNEI. The CDR3 loop reads CASSGTSGRKIYNEQFF. For the CDR3, the DNA is TGTGCCAGCAGCGGGACTAGCGGGAGGAAAATATACAATGAGCAGTTCTTC.

This clone was detected a few times. The sample holds other DNA sequences that translate to the same CDR3. The rearrangement uses TRBV29-1 and TRBJ1-5; no clear D. The CDR3 is 12 residues long. V dropped 4 bases and J dropped 2 bases, with 6 bases sitting between them. Germline loops: CDR1 SQVTM, CDR2 ANQGSEA. The CDR3 is CSVGVGNQPQHF. The CDR3 nucleotides are TGCAGCGTTGGGGTAGGCAATCAGCCCCAGCATTTT.

In regard to this clone: The sample carries other DNA sequences with the same CDR3. This chain links TRBV20-1 with TRBJ1-3; possibly TRBD1 for D (5 bases). The germline CDR1 and CDR2 sequences are DFQATT and SNEGSKA (reference sequence). The CDR3 has 11 amino acids. V was clipped by 6 bases and J by 4 bases, with 7 bases between them. CDR3 in DNA: TGCAGTGCACGGGGGGGAAACACCATATATTTT. Translating it yields CSARGGNTIYF.

The J gene is TRBJ2-7, the V gene TRBV7-9; D not certain. The CDR3 is 15 amino acids. Trimming stripped 3 bases from V and 0 bases from J, with 12 bases between. The germline V gene encodes CDR1 SEHNR and CDR2 FQNEAQ (reference sequence). The CDR3 sequence is CASSLRQSPSYEQYF. The CDR3 coding sequence is TGTGCCAGCAGCTTGAGGCAGTCTCCCTCCTACGAGCAGTACTTC.

The rearrangement uses TRBV6-5 and TRBJ1-1; TRBD1 is a possible D gene (6 bases). CDR1 is MNHEY, CDR2 SVGAGI, per germline. V lost 2 bases, J lost 1 base, and 8 bases lay in between. This CDR3 comprises 14 residues. Here the CDR3 reads CASSYQTGNTEAFF. The CDR3 DNA sequence: TGTGCCAGCAGTTACCAGACAGGGAACACTGAAGCTTTCTTT.

This clone was recorded a few times. Additional DNA sequences in this sample encode the identical CDR3. V and J are TRBV18 and TRBJ1-1; 9 positions match TRBD1. V lost 1 base and J lost 4; bases outside the gene matches: 4. The V gene's germline CDR1 is KGHSH and CDR2 LQKENI. This CDR3 contains 15 residues. CDR3 residues: CASSPLGQGFTEAFF. The CDR3 nucleotides are TGTGCCAGCTCACCACTCGGACAGGGGTTCACTGAAGCTTTCTTT.